The text below deals with one T cell receptor (beta chain). This table comes from immunoSEQ multiplex PCR, and its TCRdb copy is limited to in-frame clones, with some not included. The sample holds 290,000 or so clones; roughly nine tenths are singletons and the top ten take roughly 2.6%. This CDR3 is 15 amino acids long. Losses at the gene ends were 4 bases for V and 3 bases for J; bases not matched to a gene: 9. Germline V lookup: CDR1 MGHRA, CDR2 YSYEKL. The sample is drawn from a study of blood T cell repertoires in COVID-19. This receptor was taken from a woman aged 18 to 35 who had recovered from COVID-19. Sequenced: PBMCs or T cells enriched from blood (not recorded which). V gene TRBV4-1 combines with J gene TRBJ2-7, with 7 bases that match TRBD2. The CDR3, as DNA: TGCGCCAGCAGCCCGGGTGGGCGGACTAGCTACGAGCAGTACTTC. Its protein is CASSPGGRTSYEQYF.